This T cell receptor beta chain came from a study of blood T cells in healthy people across ages. PCR was performed a second time for about 6 to 12 cycles using a sample-barcoded 5' primer and a J-beta primer mix. TCRdb re-analysed the 5' RACE reads in MiXCR, keeping a single row per CDR3 protein. Among over 700,000 distinct CDR3 sequences listed, roughly 25% were seen once. The CDR3 is 12 amino acids. With 7 bases removed from V and 9 bases from J, the gap between germline ends came to 10 bases. CDR1 MDHEN and CDR2 SYDVKM come from the germline V gene. Another study also made use of these data, one on T cells of mothers and their children.

This clonotype was sampled from a boy younger than 18 in good health. This rearrangement joins TRBV28 to TRBJ1-6; D not certain. The sequenced material came from blood. The CDR3 region is CASTPSGSPLHF. In DNA form, the CDR3 reads TGTGCCAGCACCCCGTCGGGTTCACCCCTCCACTTT. Using reference TRBV28 and TRBJ1-6 for the parts outside the CDR3, the full variable domain is DVKVTQSSRYLVKRTGEKVFLECVQDMDHENMFWYRQDPGLGLRLIYFSYDVKMKEKGDIPEGYSVSREKKERFSLILESASTNQTSMYLCASTPSGSPLHFGNGTRLTVT.